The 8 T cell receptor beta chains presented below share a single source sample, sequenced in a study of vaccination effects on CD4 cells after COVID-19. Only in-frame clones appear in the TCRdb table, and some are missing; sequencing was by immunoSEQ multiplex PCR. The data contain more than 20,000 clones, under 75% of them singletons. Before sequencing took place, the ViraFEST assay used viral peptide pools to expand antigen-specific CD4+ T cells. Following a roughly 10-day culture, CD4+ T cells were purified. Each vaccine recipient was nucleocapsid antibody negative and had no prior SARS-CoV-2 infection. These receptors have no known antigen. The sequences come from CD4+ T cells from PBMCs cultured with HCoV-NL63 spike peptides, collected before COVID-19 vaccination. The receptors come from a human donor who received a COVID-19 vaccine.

Written as DNA, the CDR3 is TGTGCCAGCAGTGATGCGGGCGCGCTGGAGCCCCAGCATTTT. Amino acids: CASSDAGALEPQHF. This chain links TRBV2 with TRBJ1-5; D gene ambiguous. Germline CDR1 reads SNHLY; CDR2 reads FYNNEI. The CDR3 has 14 residues. Trimming stripped 3 bases from V and 8 bases from J, with 14 bases between.

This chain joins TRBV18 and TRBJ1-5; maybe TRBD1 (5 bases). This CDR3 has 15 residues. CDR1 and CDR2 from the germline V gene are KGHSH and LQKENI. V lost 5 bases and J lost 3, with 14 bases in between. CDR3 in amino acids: CASSGDSLSNQPQHF. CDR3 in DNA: TGTGCCAGCTCAGGGGACTCCCTCTCCAATCAGCCCCAGCATTTT.

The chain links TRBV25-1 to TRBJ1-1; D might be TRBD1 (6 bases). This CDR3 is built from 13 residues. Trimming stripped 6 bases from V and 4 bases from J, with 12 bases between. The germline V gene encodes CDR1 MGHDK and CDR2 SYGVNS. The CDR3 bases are TGTGCCAGCAGACTAGACAGGTTCACTGAAGCTTTCTTT. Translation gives CASRLDRFTEAFF.

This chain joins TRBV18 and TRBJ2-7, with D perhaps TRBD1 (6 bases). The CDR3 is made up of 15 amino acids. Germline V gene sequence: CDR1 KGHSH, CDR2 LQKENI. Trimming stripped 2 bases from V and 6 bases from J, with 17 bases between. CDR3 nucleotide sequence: TGTGCCAGCTCACCAGAGACAGGACAGCTCGGCGAGCAGTACTTC. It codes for CASSPETGQLGEQYF.

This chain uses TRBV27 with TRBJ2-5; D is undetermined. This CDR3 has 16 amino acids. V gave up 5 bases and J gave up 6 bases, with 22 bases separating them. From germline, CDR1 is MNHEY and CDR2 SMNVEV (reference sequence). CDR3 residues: CASSPSLEPLRQTQYF. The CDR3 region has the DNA TGTGCCAGCAGTCCATCCCTCGAGCCCCTACGTCAGACCCAGTACTTC.

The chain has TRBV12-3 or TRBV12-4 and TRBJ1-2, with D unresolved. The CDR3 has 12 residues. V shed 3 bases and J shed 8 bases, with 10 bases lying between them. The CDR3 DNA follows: TGTGCCAGCAGTTTTGGGAGGTGGGGCTACACCTTC. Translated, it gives CASSFGRWGYTF.

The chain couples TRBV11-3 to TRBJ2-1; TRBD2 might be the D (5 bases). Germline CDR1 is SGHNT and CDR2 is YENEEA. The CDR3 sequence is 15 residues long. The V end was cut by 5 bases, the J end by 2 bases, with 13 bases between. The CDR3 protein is CASSERGLPYNEQFF. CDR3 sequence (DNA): TGTGCCAGCAGCGAACGGGGTTTGCCCTACAATGAGCAGTTCTTC.

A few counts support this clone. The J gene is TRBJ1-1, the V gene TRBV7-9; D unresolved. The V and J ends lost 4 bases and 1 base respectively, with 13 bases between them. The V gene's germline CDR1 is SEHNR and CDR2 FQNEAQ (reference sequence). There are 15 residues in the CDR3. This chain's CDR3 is CASSSPFEENTEAFF. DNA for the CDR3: TGTGCCAGCAGCTCCCCTTTCGAGGAGAACACTGAAGCTTTCTTT.